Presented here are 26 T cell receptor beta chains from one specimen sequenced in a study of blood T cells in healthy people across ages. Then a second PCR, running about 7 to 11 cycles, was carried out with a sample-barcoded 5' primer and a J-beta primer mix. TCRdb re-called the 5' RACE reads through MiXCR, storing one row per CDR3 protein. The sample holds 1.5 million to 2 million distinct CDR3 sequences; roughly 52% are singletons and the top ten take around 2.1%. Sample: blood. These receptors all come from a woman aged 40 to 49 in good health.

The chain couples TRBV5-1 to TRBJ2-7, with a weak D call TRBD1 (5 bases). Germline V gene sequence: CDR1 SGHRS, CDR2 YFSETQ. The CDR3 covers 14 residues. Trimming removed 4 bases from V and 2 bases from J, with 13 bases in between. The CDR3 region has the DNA TGCGCCAGCAGCCTACCGACGACAGCCTACGAGCAGTACTTC. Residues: CASSLPTTAYEQYF. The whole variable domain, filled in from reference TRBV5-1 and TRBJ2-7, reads KAGVTQTPRYLIKTRGQQVTLSCSPISGHRSVSWYQQTPGQGLQFLFEYFSETQRNKGNFPGRFSGRQFSNSRSEMNVSTLELGDSALYLCASSLPTTAYEQYFGPGTRLTVT.

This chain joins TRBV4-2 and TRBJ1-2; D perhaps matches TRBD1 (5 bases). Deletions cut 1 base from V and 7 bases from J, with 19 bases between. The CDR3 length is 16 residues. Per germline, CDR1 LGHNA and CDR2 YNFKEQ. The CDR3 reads CASSQGGVDGGSGYTF. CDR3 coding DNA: TGTGCCAGCAGCCAAGGGGGCGTTGACGGGGGAAGTGGCTACACCTTC.

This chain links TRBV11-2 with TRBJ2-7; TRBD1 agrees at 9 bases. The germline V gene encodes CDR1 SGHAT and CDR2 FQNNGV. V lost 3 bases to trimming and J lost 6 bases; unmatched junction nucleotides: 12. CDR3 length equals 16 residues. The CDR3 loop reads CASSFMPSGTGSEQYF. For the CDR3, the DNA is TGTGCCAGCAGCTTTATGCCCTCGGGGACAGGGAGCGAGCAGTACTTC.

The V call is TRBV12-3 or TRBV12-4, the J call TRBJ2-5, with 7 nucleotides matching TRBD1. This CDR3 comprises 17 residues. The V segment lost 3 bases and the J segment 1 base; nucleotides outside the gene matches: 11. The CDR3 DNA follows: TGTGCCAGCAGTTTTAGTGCGAGGGGGCTTTCCCAAGAGACCCAGTACTTC. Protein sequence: CASSFSARGLSQETQYF.

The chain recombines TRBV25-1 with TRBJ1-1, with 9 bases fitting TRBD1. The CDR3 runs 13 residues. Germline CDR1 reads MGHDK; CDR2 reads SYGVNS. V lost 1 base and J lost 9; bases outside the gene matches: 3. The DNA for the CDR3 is TGTGCCAGCAGTGAATTGGGGACAGGGAAAGCTTTCTTT. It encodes CASSELGTGKAFF.

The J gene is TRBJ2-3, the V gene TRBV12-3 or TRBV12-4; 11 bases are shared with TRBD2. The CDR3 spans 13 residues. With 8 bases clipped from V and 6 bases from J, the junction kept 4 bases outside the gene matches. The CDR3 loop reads CASGSGGVDTQYF. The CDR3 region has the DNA TGTGCCAGCGGTAGCGGGGGGGTGGATACGCAGTATTTT.

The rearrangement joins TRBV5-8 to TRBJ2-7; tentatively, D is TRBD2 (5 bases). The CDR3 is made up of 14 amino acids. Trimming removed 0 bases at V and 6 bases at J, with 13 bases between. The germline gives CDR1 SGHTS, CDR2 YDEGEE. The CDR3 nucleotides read TGTGCCAGCAGCTTGGCCGGGGTATCTCTCGAGCAGTACTTC. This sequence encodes CASSLAGVSLEQYF.

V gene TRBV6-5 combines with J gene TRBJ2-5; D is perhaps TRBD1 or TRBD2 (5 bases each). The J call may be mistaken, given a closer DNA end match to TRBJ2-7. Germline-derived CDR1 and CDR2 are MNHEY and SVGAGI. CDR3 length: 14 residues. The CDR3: CASSDTGPSYEQYF. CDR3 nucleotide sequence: TGTGCCAGCAGTGACACGGGGCCCTCCTACGAGCAGTACTTC.

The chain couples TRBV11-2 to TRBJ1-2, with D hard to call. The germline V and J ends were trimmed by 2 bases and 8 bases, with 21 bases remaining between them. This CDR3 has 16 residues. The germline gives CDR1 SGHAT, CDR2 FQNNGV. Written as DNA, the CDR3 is TGTGCCAGCAGCTTAAGGCGAGCAGGCGGCTTACGGGGCTACACCTTC. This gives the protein CASSLRRAGGLRGYTF.

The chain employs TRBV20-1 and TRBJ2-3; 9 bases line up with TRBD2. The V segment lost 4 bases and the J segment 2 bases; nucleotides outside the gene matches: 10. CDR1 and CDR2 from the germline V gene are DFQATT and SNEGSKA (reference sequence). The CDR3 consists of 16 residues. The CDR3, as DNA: TGCAGTGCTACAATCCTCCTAGCGGGGTACACAGATACGCAGTATTTT. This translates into CSATILLAGYTDTQYF.

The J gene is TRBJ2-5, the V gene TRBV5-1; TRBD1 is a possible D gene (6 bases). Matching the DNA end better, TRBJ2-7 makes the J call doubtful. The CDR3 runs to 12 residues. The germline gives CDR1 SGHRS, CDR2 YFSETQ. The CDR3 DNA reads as TGCGCCAGCAGCTTGATACAGGGCGAGCAGTACTTC. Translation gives CASSLIQGEQYF.

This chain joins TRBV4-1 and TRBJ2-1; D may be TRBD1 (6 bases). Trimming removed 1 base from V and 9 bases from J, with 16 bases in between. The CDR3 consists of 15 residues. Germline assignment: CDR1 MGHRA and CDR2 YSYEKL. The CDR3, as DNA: TGCGCCAGCAGCCAAGCCGGGACACCCGGAACTGAGCAGTTCTTC. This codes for CASSQAGTPGTEQFF.

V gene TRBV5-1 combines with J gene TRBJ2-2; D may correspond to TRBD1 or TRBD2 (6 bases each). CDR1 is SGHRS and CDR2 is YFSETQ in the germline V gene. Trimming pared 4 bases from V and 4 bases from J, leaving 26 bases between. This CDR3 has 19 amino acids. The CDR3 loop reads CASSLPIKSGGPRTGELFF. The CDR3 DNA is TGCGCCAGCAGCCTACCTATTAAAAGTGGGGGGCCGCGCACCGGGGAGCTGTTTTTT.

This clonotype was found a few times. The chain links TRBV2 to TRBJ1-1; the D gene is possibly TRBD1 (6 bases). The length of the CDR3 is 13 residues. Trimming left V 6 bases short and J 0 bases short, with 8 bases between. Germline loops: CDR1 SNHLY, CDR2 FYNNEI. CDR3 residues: CASRGAMNTEAFF. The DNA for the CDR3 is TGTGCCAGCAGGGGGGCAATGAACACTGAAGCTTTCTTT.

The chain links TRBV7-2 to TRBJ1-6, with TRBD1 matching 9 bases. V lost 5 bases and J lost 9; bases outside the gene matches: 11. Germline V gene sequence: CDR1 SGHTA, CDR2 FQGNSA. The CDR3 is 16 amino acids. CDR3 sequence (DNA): TGTGCCAGCAGCGATCACGACAGGGGGGGTAGTTCACCCCTCCACTTT. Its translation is CASSDHDRGGSSPLHF.

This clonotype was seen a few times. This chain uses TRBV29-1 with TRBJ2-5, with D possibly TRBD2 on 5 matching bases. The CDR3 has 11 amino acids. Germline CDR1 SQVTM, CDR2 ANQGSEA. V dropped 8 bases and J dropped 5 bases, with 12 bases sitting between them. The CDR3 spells CSSARGETQYF. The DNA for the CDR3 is TGCAGCTCCGCGCGAGGGGAGACCCAGTACTTC.

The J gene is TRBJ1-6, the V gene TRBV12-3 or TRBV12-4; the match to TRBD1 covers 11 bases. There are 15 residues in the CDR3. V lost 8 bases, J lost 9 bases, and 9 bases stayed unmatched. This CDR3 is CASLGTGGSSSPLHF. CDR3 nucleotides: TGTGCCAGCCTCGGGACAGGGGGGTCCAGTTCACCCCTCCACTTT.

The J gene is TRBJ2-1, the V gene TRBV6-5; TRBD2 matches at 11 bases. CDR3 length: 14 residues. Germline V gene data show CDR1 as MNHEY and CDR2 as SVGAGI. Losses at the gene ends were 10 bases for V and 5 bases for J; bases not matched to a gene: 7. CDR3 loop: CATGGTSGNNEQFF. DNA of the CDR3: TGTGCCACCGGCGGGACTAGCGGCAACAATGAGCAGTTCTTC.

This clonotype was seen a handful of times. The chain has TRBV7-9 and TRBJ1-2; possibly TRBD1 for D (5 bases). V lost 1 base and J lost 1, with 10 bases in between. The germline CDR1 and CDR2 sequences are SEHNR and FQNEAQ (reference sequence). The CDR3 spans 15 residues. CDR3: CASSLVGESNYGYTF. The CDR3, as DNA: TGTGCCAGCAGCTTAGTGGGGGAGAGTAACTATGGCTACACCTTC.

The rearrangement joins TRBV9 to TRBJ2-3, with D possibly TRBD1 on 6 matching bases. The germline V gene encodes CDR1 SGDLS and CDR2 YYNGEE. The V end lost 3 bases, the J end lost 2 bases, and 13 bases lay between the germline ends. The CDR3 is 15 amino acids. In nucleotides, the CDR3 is TGTGCCAGCAGCGCAATTGACAGGTTCACAGATACGCAGTATTTT. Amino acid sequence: CASSAIDRFTDTQYF.

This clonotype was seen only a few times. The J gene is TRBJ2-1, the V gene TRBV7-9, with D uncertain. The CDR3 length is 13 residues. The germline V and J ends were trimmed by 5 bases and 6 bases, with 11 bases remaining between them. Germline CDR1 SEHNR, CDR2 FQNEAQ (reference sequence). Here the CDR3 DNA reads TGTGCCAGCAGCCCCTCTCGACCCAATGAGCAGTTCTTC. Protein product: CASSPSRPNEQFF.

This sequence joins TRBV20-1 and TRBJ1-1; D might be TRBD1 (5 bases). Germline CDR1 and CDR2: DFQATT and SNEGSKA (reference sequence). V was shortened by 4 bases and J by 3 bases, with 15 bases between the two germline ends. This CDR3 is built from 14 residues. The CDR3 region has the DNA TGCAGTGCTAAGAGATTACTGGGGGACACTGAAGCTTTCTTT. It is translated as CSAKRLLGDTEAFF.

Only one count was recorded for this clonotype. The CDR3 nucleotides read TGTGCCAGCAAGGCCGTGGCGGGGGGGGGCAATGAGCAGTTCTTC. It codes for CASKAVAGGGNEQFF. The chain couples TRBV7-2 to TRBJ2-1; 9 bases align to TRBD2. CDR3 size: 15 residues. The germline gives CDR1 SGHTA, CDR2 FQGNSA. J lost 6 bases, V lost 7 bases, and 10 bases had no gene match. Based on the CDR3 plus reference TRBV7-2 and TRBJ2-1, the full variable domain is GAGVSQSPSNKVTEKGKDVELRCDPISGHTALYWYRQSLGQGLEFLIYFQGNSAPDKSGLPSDRFSAERTGGSVSTLTIQRTQQEDSAVYLCASKAVAGGGNEQFFGPGTRLTVL.

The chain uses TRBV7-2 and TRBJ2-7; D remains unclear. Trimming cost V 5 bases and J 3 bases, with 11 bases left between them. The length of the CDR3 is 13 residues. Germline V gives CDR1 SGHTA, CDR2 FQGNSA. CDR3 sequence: CASSPEKFYEQYF. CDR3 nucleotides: TGTGCCAGCAGCCCGGAGAAGTTCTACGAGCAGTACTTC.

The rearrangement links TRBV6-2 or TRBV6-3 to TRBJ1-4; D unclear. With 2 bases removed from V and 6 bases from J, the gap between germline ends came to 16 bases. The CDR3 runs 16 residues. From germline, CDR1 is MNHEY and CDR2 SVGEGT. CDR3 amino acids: CASSYNRKGVDEKLFF. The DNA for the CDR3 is TGTGCCAGCAGTTACAACCGGAAGGGAGTTGATGAAAAACTGTTTTTT.

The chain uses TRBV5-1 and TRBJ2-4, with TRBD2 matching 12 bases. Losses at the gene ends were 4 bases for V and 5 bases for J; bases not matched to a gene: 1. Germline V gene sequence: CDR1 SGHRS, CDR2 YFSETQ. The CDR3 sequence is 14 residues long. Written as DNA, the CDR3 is TGCGCCAGCAGCCGACTAGCGGGGGAAAACATTCAGTACTTC. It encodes CASSRLAGENIQYF.